This T cell receptor (beta chain) was recovered during a study of spatial heterogeneity in lung cancer. TCRdb reprocessed the 5' RACE reads with MiXCR, giving one entry per CDR3 protein. The data contain 23,000 or so distinct CDR3 sequences, about 4.5% of them singletons. At least ten counts were recorded for this clonotype. This CDR3 spans 15 amino acids. Germline V gene sequence: CDR1 LNHNV, CDR2 YYDKDF (reference sequence). V lost 8 bases, J lost 2 bases, and 6 bases stayed unmatched. Time point of the sample: sample taken at primary tumor resection. Whole RNA came from tumor, nontumor lung or frozen PBMC and was sequenced without being sorted.

The chain carries TRBV15 and TRBJ1-4; 9 bases fit TRBD1. This sample comprised PBMCs, obtained at surgery. The receptor was derived from a male donor with early-stage non-small cell lung cancer. CDR3 coding DNA: TGTGCCACCGGGAAGGGACAGGGCACTAATGAAAAACTGTTTTTT. This sequence encodes CATGKGQGTNEKLFF.